The 25 T cell receptor beta chains given below trace back to one sample, sequenced in a study of CD8+ T cells in alopecia areata. Extraction and reverse transcription of RNA yielded cDNA as the sequencing template. Some clones are missing from TCRdb's copy, which holds only in-frame ones; the method was immunoSEQ multiplex PCR. The sample lists about 200,000 clones, about 61% occurring once. Specimen: CD8+ T cells sorted from blood. The receptor set was obtained from a human donor in good health.

The gene calls are TRBV9 and TRBJ2-3, with 8 bases identical to TRBD2. Germline assignment: CDR1 SGDLS and CDR2 YYNGEE. V trimming: 6 bases; J trimming: 2 bases; junction bases outside the gene matches: 8. CDR3 length equals 15 residues. CDR3 protein: CASTISGANTDTQYF. The CDR3 region has the DNA TGTGCCAGCACCATTAGCGGGGCTAACACAGATACGCAGTATTTT.

The CDR3 sequence is CSSTGQGTDTQYF. The CDR3 DNA is TGCAGCTCAACGGGACAGGGCACAGATACGCAGTATTTT. This rearrangement joins TRBV29-1 to TRBJ2-3, with 8 bases aligning to TRBD1. Trimming removed 8 bases from V and 1 base from J; junction bases left unmatched: 5. The CDR3 contains 13 residues. Per the germline V gene, CDR1 is SQVTM and CDR2 is ANQGSEA.

The table lists this clone with a few counts. V gene TRBV5-6 combines with J gene TRBJ1-2, with TRBD1 matching over 12 bases. The V and J ends lost 3 bases and 6 bases, in that order; junction bases with no gene match: 3. Per the germline V gene, CDR1 is SGHDT and CDR2 is YYEEEE. This CDR3 has 14 amino acids. In DNA, the CDR3 is TGTGCCAGCAGCTGGGACAGGGGGCGTGATGGCTACACCTTC. Protein product: CASSWDRGRDGYTF.

The chain links TRBV27 to TRBJ1-6; 8 bases align to TRBD1. The CDR3 covers 15 residues. Germline CDR1 reads MNHEY; CDR2 reads SMNVEV (reference sequence). Germline trimming cut 0 bases from V and 7 bases from J; bases unmatched to any gene: 2. The CDR3 nucleotides read TGTGCCAGCAGTTTATCGGACAGGGCCAATTCACCCCTCCACTTT. The encoded protein is CASSLSDRANSPLHF.

CDR3 residues: CASSSGLAGATGELFF. The CDR3 DNA sequence: TGTGCCAGCAGCAGCGGACTAGCGGGGGCCACCGGGGAGCTGTTTTTT. The chain joins TRBV7-9 to TRBJ2-2; 13 bases match TRBD2. Germline CDR1 and CDR2: SEHNR and FQNEAQ (reference sequence). The length of the CDR3 is 16 residues. Trimming at V came to 5 bases and at J to 4 bases, leaving 4 bases not matched to a gene.

The rearrangement joins TRBV13 to TRBJ1-2; D gene uncertain. Trimming cost V 4 bases and J 3 bases, with 12 bases left between them. Germline loops: CDR1 PRHDT, CDR2 FYEKMQ (reference sequence). CDR3 length: 14 amino acids. The CDR3 is CASSWSSLDYGYTF. In nucleotides, the CDR3 is TGTGCCAGCAGCTGGAGCTCCCTTGACTATGGCTACACCTTC.

The J gene is TRBJ2-5, the V gene TRBV5-1; D is perhaps TRBD1 (6 bases). Germline-derived CDR1 and CDR2 are SGHRS and YFSETQ. Deletions cut 7 bases from V and 1 base from J, with 11 bases between. CDR3 length equals 13 residues. This CDR3 reads CASETGPQETQYF. For the CDR3, the DNA is TGCGCCAGCGAGACAGGCCCCCAAGAGACCCAGTACTTC. Based on the CDR3 plus reference TRBV5-1 and TRBJ2-5, the full variable domain is KAGVTQTPRYLIKTRGQQVTLSCSPISGHRSVSWYQQTPGQGLQFLFEYFSETQRNKGNFPGRFSGRQFSNSRSEMNVSTLELGDSALYLCASETGPQETQYFGPGTRLLVL.

V is TRBV25-1 and J is TRBJ2-1; D remains unclear. Per germline, CDR1 MGHDK and CDR2 SYGVNS. The CDR3 spans 11 residues. V was shortened by 1 base and J by 8 bases, with 3 bases between the two germline ends. The CDR3 nucleotides are TGTGCCAGCAGTGAATCATATGAGCAGTTCTTC. It translates to CASSESYEQFF.

This clone has a single count. This CDR3 reads CASSVGRGPSGNTIYF. DNA of the CDR3: TGTGCCAGCAGCGTAGGCCGGGGACCCTCTGGAAACACCATATATTTT. V usage is TRBV9 and J usage is TRBJ1-3, with a tentative D call TRBD1 (5 bases). The CDR3 extends over 16 amino acids. Trimming shortened V by 0 bases and J by 0 bases, and 10 bases separated the two germline ends. Germline CDR1 SGDLS, CDR2 YYNGEE.

This clone has a single count. The chain recombines TRBV9 with TRBJ2-3; D is ambiguous. The V end was cut by 3 bases, the J end by 2 bases, with 1 base between. CDR1 is SGDLS and CDR2 is YYNGEE in the germline V gene. CDR3 length: 11 residues. DNA of the CDR3: TGTGCCAGCAGCGACACAGATACGCAGTATTTT. This gives the protein CASSDTDTQYF.

The chain joins TRBV7-8 to TRBJ2-7; D is unclear. CDR1 and CDR2 (germline): SGHVS, FQNEAQ. V was cut by 4 bases and J by 7 bases, with 8 bases left in between. The CDR3 is 11 amino acids. The CDR3 DNA is TGTGCCAGCAGCTCCACACAAGAGCAGTACTTC. Its protein product is CASSSTQEQYF. Full variable domain (outside the CDR3, taken from reference TRBV7-8 and TRBJ2-7): GAGVSQSPRYKVAKRGQDVALRCDPISGHVSLFWYQQALGQGPEFLTYFQNEAQLDKSGLPSDRFFAERPEGSVSTLKIQRTQQEDSAVYLCASSSTQEQYFGPGTRLTVT.

The chain is built from TRBV30 and TRBJ2-1; TRBD2 aligns across 9 bases. V gave up 4 bases and J gave up 2 bases; unmatched junction bases: 6. CDR1 and CDR2 (germline): GTSNPN, SVGIG (reference sequence). The CDR3 totals 15 residues. The CDR3 nucleotides are TGTGCCTGGAATCCAGCGGGGGGTGCCTACAATGAGCAGTTCTTC. Translating gives CAWNPAGGAYNEQFF.

This clone has just one count. V usage is TRBV27 and J usage is TRBJ2-3, with D possibly matching TRBD1 (5 bases). The CDR3 sequence is 13 residues long. CDR1 and CDR2 from the germline V gene are MNHEY and SMNVEV (reference sequence). The germline V and J ends were trimmed by 3 bases and 2 bases, with 6 bases remaining between them. The CDR3 protein is CASSLDTTDTQYF. DNA of the CDR3: TGTGCCAGCAGTTTGGACACCACAGATACGCAGTATTTT.

The rearrangement links TRBV9 to TRBJ1-2, with D possibly TRBD1 on 6 matching bases. This CDR3 region has 14 residues. V lost 0 bases and J lost 2, with 8 bases in between. CDR1 is SGDLS and CDR2 is YYNGEE in the germline V gene. CDR3 residues: CASSVEGVNYGYTF. For the CDR3, the DNA is TGTGCCAGCAGCGTAGAGGGGGTAAACTATGGCTACACCTTC.

The chain employs TRBV14 and TRBJ2-7; TRBD2 is a possible D gene (5 bases). V shed 4 bases and J shed 2 bases, with 15 bases lying between them. This CDR3 contains 15 residues. Per the germline V gene, CDR1 is SGHDN and CDR2 is FVKESK. CDR3 protein: CASSPGISVAYEQYF. For the CDR3, the DNA is TGTGCCAGCAGCCCGGGGATTAGTGTGGCCTACGAGCAGTACTTC.

This chain links TRBV5-4 with TRBJ1-1, with D maybe TRBD1 (5 bases). The CDR3 spans 11 residues. V lost 0 bases and J 8 bases, leaving 5 bases between the germline ends. CDR1 and CDR2 from the germline V gene are SGHNT and YYREEE (reference sequence). The CDR3 DNA follows: TGTGCCAGCAGCTTGGGACAGGAAGCTTTCTTT. It specifies CASSLGQEAFF.

The chain links TRBV5-1 to TRBJ1-2; D perhaps matches TRBD1 (6 bases). The ends were cut back, 0 bases at V and 2 bases at J, with 11 bases in the middle. Germline V gene sequence: CDR1 SGHRS, CDR2 YFSETQ. The CDR3 runs to 15 residues. The CDR3 nucleotides are TGCGCCAGCAGCTTGGGAGGACAGCCAAACTATGGCTACACCTTC. It is translated as CASSLGGQPNYGYTF.

V usage is TRBV6-5 and J usage is TRBJ1-1, with a weak D call TRBD1 (5 bases). In germline, CDR1 is MNHEY, CDR2 SVGAGI. The V and J ends lost 2 bases and 3 bases respectively, with 7 bases between them. The CDR3 runs to 13 residues. In DNA, the CDR3 is TGTGCCAGCAGTTACAGGGGCCACACTGAAGCTTTCTTT. Translated, it gives CASSYRGHTEAFF.

The rearrangement uses TRBV2 and TRBJ2-7; D is uncertain. This CDR3 has 14 amino acids. V lost 2 bases to trimming and J lost 1 base, with 9 bases between them. Per germline, CDR1 SNHLY and CDR2 FYNNEI. The CDR3 bases are TGTGCCAGCAGTGAAACAGCCGAATCCTACGAGCAGTACTTC. Translation: CASSETAESYEQYF. The full variable domain, in which reference TRBV2 and TRBJ2-7 provide the parts outside the CDR3, is EPEVTQTPSHQVTQMGQEVILRCVPISNHLYFYWYRQILGQKVEFLVSFYNNEISEKSEIFDDQFSVERPDGSNFTLKIRSTKLEDSAMYFCASSETAESYEQYFGPGTRLTVT.

The rearrangement joins TRBV29-1 to TRBJ2-7; the D gene is possibly TRBD2 (6 bases). With 4 bases removed from V and 7 bases from J, the gap between germline ends came to 17 bases. This CDR3 is 13 amino acids long. Germline assignment: CDR1 SQVTM and CDR2 ANQGSEA. In nucleotides, the CDR3 is TGCAGCGTTGTAGAGGGGACCGCGGGGGAGCAGTACTTC. Protein product: CSVVEGTAGEQYF.

This clone has a handful of counts. This chain links TRBV29-1 with TRBJ2-5; 9 bases line up with TRBD1. The germline CDR1 and CDR2 sequences are SQVTM and ANQGSEA. V shed 4 bases, J shed 3 bases, and the junction held 18 bases outside the gene matches. The CDR3 runs to 18 residues. The CDR3 coding sequence is TGCAGCGTTGCGGGGACAGGGAGAGGTGGGCTGCCCGAAGAGACCCAGTACTTC. It is translated as CSVAGTGRGGLPEETQYF.

This clone turned up a few times. The chain employs TRBV13 and TRBJ1-1; D unclear. V was shortened by 5 bases and J by 4 bases, with 5 bases between the two germline ends. Germline V gives CDR1 PRHDT, CDR2 FYEKMQ (reference sequence). This CDR3 is built from 11 residues. CDR3 amino acids: CASSATTEAFF. Here the CDR3 DNA reads TGTGCCAGCAGCGCGACCACTGAAGCTTTCTTT.

This chain joins TRBV4-1 and TRBJ2-3; no clear D gene. This CDR3 is 15 amino acids long. V lost 0 bases and J lost 1, with 8 bases in between. Germline values: CDR1 MGHRA, CDR2 YSYEKL. CDR3 protein: CASSQDPGGTDTQYF. CDR3 in DNA: TGCGCCAGCAGCCAAGACCCGGGTGGCACAGATACGCAGTATTTT.

This clone was detected many times. This chain links TRBV5-4 with TRBJ1-1, with D maybe TRBD1 (5 bases). The CDR3 spans 14 residues. The germline CDR1 and CDR2 sequences are SGHNT and YYREEE (reference sequence). V was clipped by 3 bases and J by 7 bases, with 16 bases between them. CDR3 nucleotides: TGTGCCAGCAGCTCCCTCCGGGGCGGGGATGAAGCTTTCTTT. As protein: CASSSLRGGDEAFF.

This clone was detected a few times. The rearrangement links TRBV5-5 to TRBJ2-5; D unclear. This CDR3 contains 12 residues. Trimming took 4 bases from V and 6 from J, leaving 10 bases between them. From germline, CDR1 is SGHKS and CDR2 YYEKEE (reference sequence). The CDR3, as DNA: TGTGCCAGCAGCGTGGGGAAGCAGACCCAGTACTTC. This codes for CASSVGKQTQYF.